The 8 T cell receptor beta chains reported below all come from one sample, sequenced in a study of T cells in Graves' hyperthyroidism and ophthalmopathy. Amplification of TCR beta CDR3 regions used RNA as the template. HTBI primers were used for first-round RT-PCR of the TCR CDR3. Each CDR3 protein gets one entry after TCRdb re-called the multiplex PCR reads with MiXCR. Of 300,000 to 500,000 distinct CDR3 sequences detected, about an eighth appear once; the ten largest clones hold 25% to 30%. The sequenced sample consisted of blood. The source is a man aged 45 to 65 with Graves' ophthalmopathy.

The chain employs TRBV6-1 and TRBJ2-5; TRBD1 might be the D (8 bases). Per the germline V gene, CDR1 is MNHNS and CDR2 is SASEGT. The CDR3 is 13 amino acids. V was shortened by 6 bases and J by 3 bases, with 11 bases between the two germline ends. This chain's CDR3 is CASRQGGEETQYF. CDR3 nucleotides: TGTGCCAGCAGACAGGGGGGGGAAGAGACCCAGTACTTC.

This chain uses TRBV14 with TRBJ1-3, with unresolved D. V gave up 1 base and J gave up 4 bases, with 8 bases separating them. The CDR3 contains 14 residues. The germline CDR1 and CDR2 sequences are SGHDN and FVKESK. As DNA, the CDR3 is TGTGCCAGCAGCCAAGCCGGAAAAGGAAACACCATATATTTT. It encodes CASSQAGKGNTIYF.

CDR3 in amino acids: CASSLPSGITYEQYF. The CDR3 coding sequence is TGCGCCAGCAGCTTGCCTAGCGGGATAACCTACGAGCAGTACTTC. The chain uses TRBV5-1 and TRBJ2-7; 9 bases are a match to TRBD2. The V and J ends lost 1 base and 2 bases, in that order; junction bases with no gene match: 4. The CDR3 is made up of 15 amino acids. Germline-derived CDR1 and CDR2 are SGHRS and YFSETQ.

The chain links TRBV2 to TRBJ2-3; D unresolved. The length of the CDR3 is 13 residues. Germline V gene data show CDR1 as SNHLY and CDR2 as FYNNEI. V dropped 4 bases and J dropped 2 bases, with 7 bases sitting between them. CDR3 coding DNA: TGTGCCAGCAGTGTTAGGGACACAGATACGCAGTATTTT. Protein product: CASSVRDTDTQYF.

This sequence joins TRBV7-8 and TRBJ2-1, with 12 nucleotides matching TRBD2. This CDR3 spans 15 amino acids. Germline values: CDR1 SGHVS, CDR2 FQNEAQ. After removal of 5 bases from V and 5 bases from J, the junction contained 4 bases not matched to a gene. CDR3 in DNA: TGTGCCAGCAGCATGGGACTAGCGGGTAACAATGAGCAGTTCTTC. It is translated as CASSMGLAGNNEQFF.

This clonotype was counted ten times or more. This chain connects TRBV28 to TRBJ1-5, with 7 bases identical to TRBD1. Germline CDR1 and CDR2: MDHEN and SYDVKM. V lost 3 bases, J lost 0 bases, and 2 bases stayed unmatched. This CDR3 has 15 amino acids. The CDR3 protein is CASSFHRGSNQPQHF. CDR3 sequence (DNA): TGTGCCAGCAGTTTCCACAGGGGTAGCAATCAGCCCCAGCATTTT.

V is TRBV20-1 and J is TRBJ2-2; D might be TRBD2 (6 bases). The CDR3 is 14 amino acids. Trimming stripped 2 bases from V and 6 bases from J, with 13 bases between. Germline V CDR1 and CDR2: DFQATT, SNEGSKA (reference sequence). The CDR3 loop is CSARLPAGSGELFF. DNA for the CDR3: TGCAGTGCTAGATTACCCGCGGGGTCCGGGGAGCTGTTTTTT.

This clonotype was counted between two and nine times. The CDR3 region is CATSDYSYTDTQYF. CDR3 DNA: TGTGCCACCAGTGACTACAGCTACACAGATACGCAGTATTTT. The chain is built from TRBV24-1 and TRBJ2-3; unclear D gene. This CDR3 comprises 14 residues. CDR1 KGHDR and CDR2 SFDVKD come from the germline V gene. The ends were cut back, 4 bases at V and 2 bases at J, with 9 bases in the middle.